A selection of T cell receptor beta chains follows, all from one sample in a study of cytomegalovirus exposure and HLA in healthy donors. The repertoire was sequenced with immunoSEQ multiplex PCR; TCRdb's copy has only in-frame clones and lacks some. The sample contains 95,000 to 150,000 clones, around 76% of which appear only once. Sequencing was done on a sample of PBMCs. The origin of the receptors is a man in his 60s in good health and CMV-seropositive. Both conserved end residues are trimmed from each CDR3. The D gene is left open where the match is weak. Not all rows give a size; the values are once, few, many and, for expanded clones, a class.

AITSGGGGNGYT | TRBV10-3 | - | -
AISRGTRAPDTQY | TRBV10-3 | - | -
ASSEGQGSEKLF | TRBV27 | - | TRBD1
ASSPQARESSYEQY | TRBV4-1 | - | -
ASSLVGTGVETQY | TRBV5-1 | once | TRBD1
ASRNRAGDEQF | TRBV19 | - | -
ASGPRSSPRTQY | TRBV12-5 | - | -
ASRQGQGGTGELF | TRBV5-1 | - | TRBD1
ASSGSWGQDSNQPQH | TRBV25-1 | - | TRBD1
ASSFPSGGDSETQY | TRBV5-4 | many | TRBD2
ASSSQGYGYT | TRBV28 | few | -
ASSIRQGNYGYT | TRBV19 | few | TRBD1
ASSFPGKF | TRBV2 | - | -
ASRHRAEGYEQY | TRBV7-9 | - | -
ASSLDSGEQY | TRBV5-1 | - | -
ASSRDRFTGEQF | TRBV7-3 | - | TRBD1
ASSVSSEEYNEQF | TRBV9 | - | -
ATSRGTDISDGYT | TRBV15 | - | -
ASNRWNEQF | TRBV7-9 | - | -
ASSLGGTYEQY | TRBV7-2 | - | -
ASSVSQGQNTEAF | TRBV6-1 | - | -
ASSLDRDEKLF | TRBV6-5 | - | TRBD1
ASSSVRDRAYEQY | TRBV7-2 | - | TRBD1
ASSGMDRTKH | TRBV6-1 | - | TRBD1
ASSAPGQGNQPQH | TRBV7-9 | - | TRBD1
ASSSTDRPSDEQY | TRBV5-1 | - | TRBD1
ASGAGTGGYEQY | TRBV2 | - | TRBD1
ASSLTGSGNTIY | TRBV27 | - | -
ASSLAQGGASYEQY | TRBV5-1 | - | -
ASSLEGLHNQPQH | TRBV7-9 | - | -
ASSIRGGELF | TRBV19 | - | -
ASSMTSFRSTQY | TRBV9 | - | -